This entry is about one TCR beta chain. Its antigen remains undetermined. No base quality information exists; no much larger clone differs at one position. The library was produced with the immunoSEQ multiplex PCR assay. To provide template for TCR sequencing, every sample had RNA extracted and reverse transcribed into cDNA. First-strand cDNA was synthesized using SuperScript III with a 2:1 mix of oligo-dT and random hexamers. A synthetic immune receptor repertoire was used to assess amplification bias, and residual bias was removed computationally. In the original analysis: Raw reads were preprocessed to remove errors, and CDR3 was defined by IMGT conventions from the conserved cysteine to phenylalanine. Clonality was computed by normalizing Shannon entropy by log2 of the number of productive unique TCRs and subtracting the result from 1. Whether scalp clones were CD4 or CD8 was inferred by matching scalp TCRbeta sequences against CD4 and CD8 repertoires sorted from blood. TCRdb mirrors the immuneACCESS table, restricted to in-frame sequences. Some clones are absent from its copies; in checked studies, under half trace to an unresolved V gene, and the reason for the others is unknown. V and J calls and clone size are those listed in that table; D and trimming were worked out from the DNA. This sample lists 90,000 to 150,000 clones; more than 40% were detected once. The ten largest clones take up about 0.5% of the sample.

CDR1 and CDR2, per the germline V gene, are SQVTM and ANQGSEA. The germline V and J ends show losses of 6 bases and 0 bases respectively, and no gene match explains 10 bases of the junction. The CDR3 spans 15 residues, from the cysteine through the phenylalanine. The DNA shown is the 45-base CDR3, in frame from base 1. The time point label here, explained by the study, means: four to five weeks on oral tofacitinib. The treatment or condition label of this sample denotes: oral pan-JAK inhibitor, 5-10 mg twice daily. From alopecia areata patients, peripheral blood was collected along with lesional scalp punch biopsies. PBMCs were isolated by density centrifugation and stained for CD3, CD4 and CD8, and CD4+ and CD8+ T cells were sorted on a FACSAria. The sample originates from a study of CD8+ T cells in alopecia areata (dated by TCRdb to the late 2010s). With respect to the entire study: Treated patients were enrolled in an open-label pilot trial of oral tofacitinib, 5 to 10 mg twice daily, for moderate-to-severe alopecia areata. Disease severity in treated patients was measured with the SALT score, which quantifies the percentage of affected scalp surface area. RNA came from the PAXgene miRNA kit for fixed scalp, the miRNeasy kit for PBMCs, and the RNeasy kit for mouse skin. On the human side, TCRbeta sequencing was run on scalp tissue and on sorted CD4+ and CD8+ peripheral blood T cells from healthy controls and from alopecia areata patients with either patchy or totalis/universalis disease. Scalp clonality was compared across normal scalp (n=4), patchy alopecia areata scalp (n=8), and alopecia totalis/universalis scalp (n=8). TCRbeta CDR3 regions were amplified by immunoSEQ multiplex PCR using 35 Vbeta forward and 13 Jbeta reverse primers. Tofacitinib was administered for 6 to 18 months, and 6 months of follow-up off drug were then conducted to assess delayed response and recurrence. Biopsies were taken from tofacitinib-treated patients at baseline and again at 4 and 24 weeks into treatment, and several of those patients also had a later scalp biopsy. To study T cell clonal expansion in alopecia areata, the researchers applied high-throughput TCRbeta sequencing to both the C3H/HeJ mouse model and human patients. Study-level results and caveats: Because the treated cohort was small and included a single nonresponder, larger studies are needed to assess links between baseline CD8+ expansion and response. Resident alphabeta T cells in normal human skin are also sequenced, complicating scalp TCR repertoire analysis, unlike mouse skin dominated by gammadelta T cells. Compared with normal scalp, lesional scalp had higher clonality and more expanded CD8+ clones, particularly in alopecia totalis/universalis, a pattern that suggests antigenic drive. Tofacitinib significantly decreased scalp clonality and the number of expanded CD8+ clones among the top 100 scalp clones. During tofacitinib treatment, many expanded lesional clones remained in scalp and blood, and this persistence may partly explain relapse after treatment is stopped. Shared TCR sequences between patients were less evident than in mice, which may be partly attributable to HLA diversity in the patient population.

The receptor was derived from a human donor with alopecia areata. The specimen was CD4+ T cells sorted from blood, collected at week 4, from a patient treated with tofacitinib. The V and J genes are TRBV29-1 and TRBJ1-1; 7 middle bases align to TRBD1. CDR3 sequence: CSVATGTILNTEAFF. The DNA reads TGCAGCGTAGCGACAGGGACAATTTTGAACACTGAAGCTTTCTTT.